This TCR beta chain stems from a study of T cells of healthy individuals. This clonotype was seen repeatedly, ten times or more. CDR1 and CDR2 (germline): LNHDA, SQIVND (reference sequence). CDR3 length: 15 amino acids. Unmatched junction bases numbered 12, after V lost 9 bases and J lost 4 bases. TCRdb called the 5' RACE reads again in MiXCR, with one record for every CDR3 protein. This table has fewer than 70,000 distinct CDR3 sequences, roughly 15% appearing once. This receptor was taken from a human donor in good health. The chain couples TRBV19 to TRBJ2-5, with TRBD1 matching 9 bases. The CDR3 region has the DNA TGTGCCAGCGCGGACGGGACAGGGAGGAGAGAGACCCAGTACTTC. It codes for CASADGTGRRETQYF.